Below, 26 T cell receptor beta chains from the same sample are listed, as sequenced in a study of cytomegalovirus exposure and HLA in healthy donors. The PCR was carried out with 60 Vbeta primers and 13 Jbeta primers. Clones were read by immunoSEQ multiplex PCR, and TCRdb kept only the in-frame ones, dropping some. The table shows some 140,000 clones, with about 61% occurring only once. The source material was PBMCs. The receptors here all came from a woman aged 40-49 years in good health and CMV-seronegative.

This sequence joins TRBV30 and TRBJ1-1; the D gene is possibly TRBD1 (5 bases). CDR3 length equals 14 residues. Germline V lookup: CDR1 GTSNPN, CDR2 SVGIG (reference sequence). Deletions cut 1 base from V and 1 base from J, with 10 bases between. CDR3 amino acids: CAWSAGLPNTEAFF. The CDR3 bases are TGTGCCTGGAGTGCGGGACTCCCGAACACTGAAGCTTTCTTT. The whole variable domain, remainder taken from reference TRBV30 and TRBJ1-1, is SQTIHQWPATLVQPVGSPLSLECTVEGTSNPNLYWYRQAAGRGLQLLFYSVGIGQISSEVPQNLSASRPQDRQFILSSKKLLLSDSGFYLCAWSAGLPNTEAFFGQGTRLTVV.

CDR3 region: CASSRTSGPGELFF. The CDR3 DNA reads TGTGCCAGCAGTCGGACTAGCGGGCCCGGGGAGCTGTTTTTT. The V and J genes are TRBV6-1 and TRBJ2-2; 11 bases map to TRBD2. V was clipped by 5 bases and J by 6 bases; unmatched bases: 2. This CDR3 region has 14 residues. Germline CDR1 reads MNHNS; CDR2 reads SASEGT.

This chain connects TRBV7-2 to TRBJ2-2; the match to TRBD2 covers 9 bases. This CDR3 has 16 residues. Trimming removed 6 bases from V and 4 bases from J; junction bases left unmatched: 9. Germline V gene data show CDR1 as SGHTA and CDR2 as FQGNSA. The chain's CDR3 is CASRPGGGAVTGELFF. The CDR3 DNA reads TGTGCCAGCAGACCCGGCGGGGGGGCCGTCACCGGGGAGCTGTTTTTT.

The V and J genes are TRBV6-1 and TRBJ2-3; possible D gene TRBD2, 6 bases. This CDR3 has 15 residues. Between the trimmed V and J ends, which lost 7 bases and 0 bases, there was a span of 14 bases. Germline assignment: CDR1 MNHNS and CDR2 SASEGT. In DNA form, the CDR3 reads TGTGCCAGCACCACCGGGGACTCTAGCACAGATACGCAGTATTTT. Protein sequence: CASTTGDSSTDTQYF.

The chain couples TRBV20-1 to TRBJ2-1; 8 bases are a match to TRBD1. Per the germline V gene, CDR1 is DFQATT and CDR2 is SNEGSKA (reference sequence). Trimming took 3 bases from V and 15 from J; bases not matched to a gene: 4. The CDR3 is made up of 10 amino acids. CDR3 sequence reads: CSARGQALFF. The CDR3 region has the DNA TGCAGTGCTAGGGGACAGGCGTTGTTCTTC.

The chain couples TRBV4-3 to TRBJ1-4; no definite D call. There are 17 residues in the CDR3. CDR1 and CDR2 (germline): LGHNA, YSLEER. V was trimmed by 0 bases and J by 2 bases, leaving 13 bases between them. The CDR3 here is CASSQDISSRTNEKLFF. The CDR3 nucleotides are TGCGCCAGCAGCCAAGACATCTCTTCGCGGACTAATGAAAAACTGTTTTTT.

This clone was observed a single time. The rearrangement uses TRBV5-6 and TRBJ1-2, with D hard to call. The V gene's germline CDR1 is SGHDT and CDR2 YYEEEE. CDR3 length equals 13 residues. Trimming shortened V by 4 bases and J by 8 bases, and 15 bases separated the two germline ends. The CDR3 region is CASSPGRGWGYTF. CDR3 coding DNA: TGTGCCAGCAGCCCCGGACGGGGTTGGGGCTACACCTTC.

The chain is built from TRBV19 and TRBJ2-5; D is perhaps TRBD1 (6 bases). The V end lost 6 bases, the J end lost 5 bases, and 25 bases lay between the germline ends. The CDR3 sequence is 17 residues long. Germline values: CDR1 LNHDA, CDR2 SQIVND (reference sequence). CDR3 residues: CASSDARTVQGSETQYF. As DNA, the CDR3 is TGTGCCAGTAGCGATGCTAGGACAGTCCAGGGGAGTGAGACCCAGTACTTC.

The genes are TRBV6-1 and TRBJ1-1, with a possible D match to TRBD1 (6 bases). The CDR3 runs to 13 residues. The V end lost 2 bases, the J end lost 4 bases, and 8 bases lay between the germline ends. CDR1 is MNHNS and CDR2 is SASEGT in the germline V gene. The CDR3 is CASSELGATEAFF. For the CDR3, the DNA is TGTGCCAGCAGTGAATTGGGGGCCACTGAAGCTTTCTTT.

This chain uses TRBV7-9 with TRBJ2-2, with TRBD1 matching 9 bases. The germline V gene encodes CDR1 SEHNR and CDR2 FQNEAQ (reference sequence). CDR3 length: 16 amino acids. Trimming removed 7 bases from V and 3 bases from J; junction bases left unmatched: 9. The CDR3 bases are TGTGCCAGCAACTCAAGGGACAGGGAGGACACCGGGGAGCTGTTTTTT. Its protein is CASNSRDREDTGELFF.

The gene calls are TRBV7-9 and TRBJ2-1; no clear D gene. This CDR3 is built from 15 residues. Germline-derived CDR1 and CDR2 are SEHNR and FQNEAQ (reference sequence). Trimming removed 3 bases from V and 4 bases from J, with 13 bases in between. The CDR3 DNA is TGTGCCAGCAGCTTTAAAGAAGCTAATTACAATGAGCAGTTCTTC. Its protein product is CASSFKEANYNEQFF.

The chain is built from TRBV12-5 and TRBJ2-7, with D perhaps matching TRBD2 (5 bases). Germline V gene sequence: CDR1 LGHNT, CDR2 FRNRAP. The CDR3 is made up of 12 amino acids. V lost 6 bases and J lost 4, with 10 bases in between. The CDR3 coding sequence is TGTGCTAGTGGCAAGACTATATACGAGCAGTACTTC. This encodes CASGKTIYEQYF.

J is TRBJ1-3 and V is TRBV11-2; no definite D call. Germline CDR1 SGHAT, CDR2 FQNNGV. V lost 5 bases and J 0 bases, leaving 11 bases between the germline ends. The CDR3 is 15 amino acids. The CDR3 loop is CASSLSVSSGNTIYF. The CDR3 bases are TGTGCCAGCAGCCTTTCGGTGAGCTCTGGAAACACCATATATTTT.

This clone was seen a handful of times. This chain links TRBV4-2 with TRBJ2-2; TRBD2 agrees at 9 bases. Germline assignment: CDR1 LGHNA and CDR2 YNFKEQ. CDR3 size: 16 residues. The ends lost 8 bases at V and 2 bases at J; junction bases unmatched: 9. CDR3 nucleotide sequence: TGTGCCAGCGGGCGGGCTAGCGGGGCCAACACCGGGGAGCTGTTTTTT. Translating it yields CASGRASGANTGELFF.

This chain connects TRBV7-2 to TRBJ1-6; 11 nucleotides match TRBD1. Losses at the gene ends were 5 bases for V and 7 bases for J; bases not matched to a gene: 7. Germline CDR1 SGHTA, CDR2 FQGNSA. The CDR3 runs to 16 residues. Here the CDR3 reads CASSHRTGGVNSPLHF. In DNA form, the CDR3 reads TGTGCCAGCAGCCACCGGACAGGGGGCGTCAATTCACCCCTCCACTTT.

The rearrangement uses TRBV4-3 and TRBJ2-2, with 9 bases matching TRBD1. CDR3 length: 15 amino acids. Per germline, CDR1 LGHNA and CDR2 YSLEER. The V gene end was trimmed by 4 bases and the J gene end by 6 bases; junction bases not matched to a gene: 6. CDR3 protein: CASSRRTGDPGELFF. DNA for the CDR3: TGCGCCAGCAGCCGACGGACAGGGGATCCCGGGGAGCTGTTTTTT.

A single count supports this clone. The CDR3 DNA reads TGTGCCAGCAGCGTAGGTCCCCTCTCCTACGAGCAGTACTTC. Amino acids: CASSVGPLSYEQYF. The chain combines TRBV9 with TRBJ2-7; D not resolved. Germline CDR1 SGDLS, CDR2 YYNGEE. With 0 bases removed from V and 0 bases from J, the gap between germline ends came to 7 bases. The CDR3 length is 14 residues.

The V and J genes are TRBV7-6 and TRBJ2-7; 10 bases map to TRBD1. CDR3 length equals 15 residues. The V gene end was trimmed by 2 bases and the J gene end by 3 bases; junction bases not matched to a gene: 4. Germline CDR1 and CDR2: SGHVS and FNYEAQ. The CDR3 nucleotides are TGTGCCAGCAGCTTAAGGACAGGGGGATTCTACGAGCAGTACTTC. Protein: CASSLRTGGFYEQYF.

Only a few counts were recorded for this clone. V gene TRBV28 combines with J gene TRBJ2-4; possible D gene TRBD2, 6 bases. Trimming took off 5 bases at V and 9 bases at J, with 17 bases between the two ends. The CDR3 contains 14 residues. CDR1 MDHEN and CDR2 SYDVKM come from the germline V gene. CDR3 protein: CASSQTHGGSIQYF. The CDR3 nucleotides are TGTGCCAGCAGTCAGACACACGGAGGGTCCATTCAGTACTTC.

This clone was counted only a few times. The J gene is TRBJ2-7, the V gene TRBV4-2, with TRBD1 matching 11 bases. The CDR3 is 15 amino acids. Germline trimming cut 1 base from V and 5 bases from J; bases unmatched to any gene: 4. The germline V gene encodes CDR1 LGHNA and CDR2 YNFKEQ. The CDR3 spells CASSQARDRGNEQYF. CDR3 DNA: TGTGCCAGCAGCCAAGCGCGGGACAGGGGGAACGAGCAGTACTTC.

This clone has only one observation. The rearrangement uses TRBV27 and TRBJ2-5; a weak D match, TRBD1 (6 bases). The CDR3 length is 15 residues. V gave up 3 bases and J gave up 0 bases, with 11 bases separating them. Germline V gene lookup returns CDR1 MNHEY and CDR2 SMNVEV (reference sequence). The DNA of the CDR3 is TGTGCCAGCAGTTTTAGGACAGTGTACCAAGAGACCCAGTACTTC. It encodes CASSFRTVYQETQYF.

This chain connects TRBV7-8 to TRBJ1-1, with TRBD1 matching 7 bases. The germline CDR1 and CDR2 sequences are SGHVS and FQNEAQ. V gave up 3 bases and J gave up 7 bases; unmatched junction bases: 5. The CDR3 is 13 residues long. This CDR3 is CASSFSRDSEAFF. CDR3 coding DNA: TGTGCCAGCAGCTTCAGCCGGGACAGTGAAGCTTTCTTT. Supplemented by reference TRBV7-8 and TRBJ1-1, the full variable domain reads GAGVSQSPRYKVAKRGQDVALRCDPISGHVSLFWYQQALGQGPEFLTYFQNEAQLDKSGLPSDRFFAERPEGSVSTLKIQRTQQEDSAVYLCASSFSRDSEAFFGQGTRLTVV.

The rearrangement uses TRBV2 and TRBJ1-5; TRBD1 might be the D (5 bases). The CDR3 covers 15 residues. CDR1 and CDR2 (germline): SNHLY, FYNNEI. Trimming pared 4 bases from V and 0 bases from J, leaving 10 bases between. The CDR3 DNA follows: TGTGCCAGCAGTGTTGACAGTAATAGCAATCAGCCCCAGCATTTT. Amino acids: CASSVDSNSNQPQHF.

The V and J genes are TRBV19 and TRBJ1-2; no clear D. In germline, CDR1 is LNHDA, CDR2 SQIVND (reference sequence). With 2 bases removed from V and 2 bases from J, the gap between germline ends came to 6 bases. The CDR3 loop spans 13 amino acids. The CDR3 sequence: CASSISENYGYTF. CDR3 nucleotides: TGTGCCAGTAGTATATCCGAGAACTATGGCTACACCTTC. The variable domain in full, completed from reference TRBV19 and TRBJ1-2, reads DGGITQSPKYLFRKEGQNVTLSCEQNLNHDAMYWYRQDPGQGLRLIYYSQIVNDFQKGDIAEGYSVSREKKESFPLTVTSAQKNPTAFYLCASSISENYGYTFGSGTRLTVV.

This chain joins TRBV27 and TRBJ1-2, with D possibly matching TRBD1 (6 bases). Germline CDR1 reads MNHEY; CDR2 reads SMNVEV (reference sequence). Trimming shortened V by 2 bases and J by 8 bases, and 12 bases separated the two germline ends. The CDR3 is made up of 13 amino acids. The CDR3 coding sequence is TGTGCCAGCAGTTTACAGGGGCAGCCCGGCTACACCTTC. It is translated as CASSLQGQPGYTF.

This chain uses TRBV4-1 with TRBJ1-2; TRBD1 matches 7 bases. Germline assignment: CDR1 MGHRA and CDR2 YSYEKL. V was pared by 0 bases and J by 1 base, with 11 bases of the junction left unmatched. This CDR3 has 18 residues. The CDR3 DNA reads as TGCGCCAGCAGCCAAGAACCCGGCGGGACAGCAAATAACTATGGCTACACCTTC. It yields the protein CASSQEPGGTANNYGYTF.